This T cell receptor (beta chain) was identified in a study of response to subunit inactivated influenza vaccine. Study outcomes and limitations: With each seasonal influenza vaccination, the authors suggested, few new T cells are recruited.

The V and J ends lost 1 base and 6 bases, in that order; junction bases with no gene match: 12. The CDR3 loop spans 18 amino acids. This clonotype was observed a handful of times. Its antigen is not known. In TCRdb, the RT-PCR reads were re-called with MiXCR into one record per CDR3 protein. This sample has about 500,000 distinct CDR3 sequences; around 7.9% occur once, and the top ten carry less than 15%. The sequencing used PBMCs from blood, collected around 2 years after vaccination. The V gene is TRBV12-3 or TRBV12-4, the J gene TRBJ2-1; 10 bases align to TRBD2. The TCR comes from a man between 50 and 70 years old who received an inactivated influenza vaccine. The CDR3 here is CASSLGVAGGPQGNEQFF. CDR3 in DNA: TGTGCCAGCAGTTTAGGTGTAGCGGGAGGCCCCCAGGGCAATGAGCAGTTCTTC.